The table lists the clone carrying this TCR beta chain with a few counts. Its antigen is as yet unknown. The data derive from a study of naive and memory T cell subsets. Broader study findings: Especially in CD8 cells, naive repertoires contained a few larger clonotypes, possibly CD45RA-re-expressing memory cells. Naive and memory repertoire findings lacked a ground truth for validation.

Cells stained for CD3, CD4, CD8, CD45RA, CD27 and viability were sorted into four CD45RA/CD27 subsets. Two oligonucleotides, mixed equimolar, formed the beta constant-region primer covering TRBC1 and TRBC2. The ligated cDNA underwent four PCR rounds using SP2 and nested alpha and beta constant-region primers. A single record per CDR3 protein comes from TCRdb applying MiXCR to the UMI-ligation and nested PCR reads. The table lists 140,000 to 150,000 distinct CDR3 sequences, approximately 24% of them singletons. Germline CDR1 reads ENHRY; CDR2 reads SYGVKD. There are 15 residues in the CDR3. V was pared by 5 bases and J by 8 bases, with 8 bases of the junction left unmatched.

The TCR sequence derives from a human donor in good health. Sequencing was performed on naive CD4+ T cells from blood. The chain combines TRBV10-3 with TRBJ1-6; 8 bases agree with TRBD1. The CDR3 nucleotides read TGTGCCATCAGTCTCGGACAGGGAAGTGATTCACCCCTCCACTTT. As protein: CAISLGQGSDSPLHF.